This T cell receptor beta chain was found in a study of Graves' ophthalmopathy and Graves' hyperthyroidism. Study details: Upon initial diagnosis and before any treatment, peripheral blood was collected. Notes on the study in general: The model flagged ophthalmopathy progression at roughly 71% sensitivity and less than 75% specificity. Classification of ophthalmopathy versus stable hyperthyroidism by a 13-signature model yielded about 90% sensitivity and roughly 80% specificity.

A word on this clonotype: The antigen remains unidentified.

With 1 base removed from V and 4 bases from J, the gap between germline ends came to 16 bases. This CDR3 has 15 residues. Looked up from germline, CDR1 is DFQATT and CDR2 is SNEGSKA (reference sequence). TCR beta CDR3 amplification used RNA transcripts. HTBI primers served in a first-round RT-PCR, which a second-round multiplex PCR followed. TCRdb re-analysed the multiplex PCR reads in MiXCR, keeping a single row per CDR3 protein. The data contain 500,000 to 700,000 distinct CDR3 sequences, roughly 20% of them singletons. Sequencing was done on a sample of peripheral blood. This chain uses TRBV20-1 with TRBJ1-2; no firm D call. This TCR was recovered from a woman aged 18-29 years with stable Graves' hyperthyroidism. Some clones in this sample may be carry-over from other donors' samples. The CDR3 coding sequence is TGCAGTGCTAGAGTCCCGTCCCGGGAGATCTATGGCTACACCTTC. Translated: CSARVPSREIYGYTF.